The 26 T cell receptor beta chains below all came from one sample that was sequenced in a study of OX40 agonist ivuxolimab in advanced cancers. Using immunoSEQ multiplex PCR, the repertoire was profiled, and TCRdb retains in-frame clones only, with some absent. This sample carries tens of thousands of clones, about 92% of them seen once, and the ten largest clones take about 13%. The sequenced sample was CD4+ or CD8+ T cells sorted from blood, obtained in a trial of the OX40 agonist ivuxolimab. The source of these receptors is an adult with an advanced solid tumor such as melanoma, head and neck, liver or kidney cancer.

The chain employs TRBV28 and TRBJ1-2; D is possibly TRBD1 (5 bases). Germline V gene data show CDR1 as MDHEN and CDR2 as SYDVKM. The length of the CDR3 is 13 residues. Trimming cost V 10 bases and J 6 bases, with 18 bases left between them. The CDR3 DNA follows: TGTGCCACCTCGCCAGGGATTATGGATGGCTACACCTTC. Translating gives CATSPGIMDGYTF.

The V and J genes are TRBV28 and TRBJ2-4; D possibly corresponds to TRBD2 (5 bases). The CDR3 loop spans 15 amino acids. Germline CDR1 is MDHEN and CDR2 is SYDVKM. Trimming took off 6 bases at V and 0 bases at J, with 12 bases between the two ends. The CDR3 DNA reads TGTGCCAGCAGCCCCGGGGAGATAGCCAAAAACATTCAGTACTTC. This gives the protein CASSPGEIAKNIQYF.

The J gene is TRBJ1-4, the V gene TRBV28; no firm D call. Germline lookup yields CDR1 MDHEN and CDR2 SYDVKM. This CDR3 region has 11 residues. The ends were cut back, 5 bases at V and 12 bases at J, with 10 bases in the middle. The CDR3 protein is CASSAVVELFF. In DNA, the CDR3 is TGTGCCAGCAGTGCTGTGGTCGAACTGTTTTTT.

The rearrangement joins TRBV9 to TRBJ2-1; possibly TRBD1 for D (5 bases). V was cut by 4 bases and J by 5 bases, with 13 bases left in between. This CDR3 region has 14 residues. The germline gives CDR1 SGDLS, CDR2 YYNGEE. This CDR3 reads CASSPRQKNNEQFF. The DNA for the CDR3 is TGTGCCAGCAGCCCCCGACAGAAAAACAATGAGCAGTTCTTC.

The V call is TRBV12-5, the J call TRBJ1-1, with TRBD1 identical over 12 bases. V was clipped by 3 bases and J by 0 bases; unmatched bases: 11. The germline V gene has CDR1 LGHNT and CDR2 FRNRAP. CDR3 length: 19 amino acids. The CDR3 region has the DNA TGTGCTAGTGGTTTCAAGATACGGGACAGGGGGCCAGTGAACACTGAAGCTTTCTTT. Translated, it gives CASGFKIRDRGPVNTEAFF.

This clone was observed a single time. The CDR3 spells CASSIGGGSEAFF. As DNA, the CDR3 is TGTGCCAGTAGTATAGGCGGCGGGTCTGAAGCTTTCTTT. The gene calls are TRBV19 and TRBJ1-1; D unresolved. The V gene's germline CDR1 is LNHDA and CDR2 SQIVND (reference sequence). This CDR3 spans 13 amino acids. V lost 1 base to trimming and J lost 6 bases, with 9 bases between them.

The chain recombines TRBV27 with TRBJ2-7; perhaps TRBD2 as D (6 bases). The CDR3 has 12 residues. Germline V gene sequence: CDR1 MNHEY, CDR2 SMNVEV (reference sequence). V was shortened by 10 bases and J by 2 bases, with 12 bases between the two germline ends. CDR3 region: CATSGLTYEQYF. The CDR3 DNA follows: TGTGCCACCTCGGGACTCACCTACGAGCAGTACTTC.

This clone appeared a few times. V gene TRBV6-5 combines with J gene TRBJ1-1; D not resolved. V lost 10 bases, J lost 3 bases, and 21 bases lay in between. The CDR3 length is 15 residues. CDR1 and CDR2 (germline): MNHEY, SVGAGI. CDR3 residues: CATLVPLMGDTEAFF. In DNA form, the CDR3 reads TGTGCCACCCTAGTGCCCTTGATGGGTGACACTGAAGCTTTCTTT.

The gene calls are TRBV4-3 and TRBJ2-7; 7 nucleotides align to TRBD2. In germline, CDR1 is LGHNA, CDR2 YSLEER. V shed 1 base and J 3 bases; nucleotides not matched to a gene: 3. CDR3 length: 14 amino acids. CDR3 sequence reads: CASSQARDYYEQYF. The CDR3 coding sequence is TGCGCCAGCAGCCAAGCCCGGGACTACTACGAGCAGTACTTC.

The chain employs TRBV6-6 and TRBJ2-7, with a tentative D call TRBD2 (6 bases). Germline CDR1 and CDR2: MNHNY and SVGAGI (reference sequence). This CDR3 has 14 amino acids. V was pared by 0 bases and J by 2 bases, with 8 bases between. CDR3: CASSYSGGPYEQYF. The CDR3 DNA follows: TGTGCCAGCAGTTACTCGGGGGGTCCCTACGAGCAGTACTTC.

CDR3 region: CSVTRTSGSTDTQYF. Written as DNA, the CDR3 is TGCAGCGTTACCCGGACTAGCGGGAGTACAGATACGCAGTATTTT. V and J are TRBV29-1 and TRBJ2-3; 13 nucleotides match TRBD2. This CDR3 region has 15 residues. V lost 5 bases and J lost 3; bases outside the gene matches: 5. In germline, CDR1 is SQVTM, CDR2 ANQGSEA.

This sequence joins TRBV6-5 and TRBJ1-1; TRBD1 is a possible D gene (5 bases). From germline, CDR1 is MNHEY and CDR2 SVGAGI. Trimming left V 6 bases short and J 1 base short, with 15 bases between. The CDR3 is made up of 15 amino acids. In DNA form, the CDR3 reads TGTGCCAGCAGGCGACCGGCAGGGAAGAACACTGAAGCTTTCTTT. Translation: CASRRPAGKNTEAFF.

J is TRBJ2-3 and V is TRBV6-6, with a possible D match to TRBD2 (6 bases). The CDR3 length is 16 residues. Trimming removed 2 bases at V and 1 base at J, with 13 bases between. Germline-derived CDR1 and CDR2 are MNHNY and SVGAGI (reference sequence). CDR3 nucleotides: TGTGCCAGCAGTTACCGAAGCGGGCGGCGCACAGATACGCAGTATTTT. Amino acid sequence: CASSYRSGRRTDTQYF.

The genes are TRBV2 and TRBJ1-5; D remains unclear. The CDR3 is 15 amino acids. V was pared by 4 bases and J by 0 bases, with 10 bases between. Germline V gene data show CDR1 as SNHLY and CDR2 as FYNNEI. The CDR3 nucleotides are TGTGCCAGCAGTGTCGGGTCTTATAGCAATCAGCCCCAGCATTTT. Translation gives CASSVGSYSNQPQHF.

The J gene is TRBJ1-2, the V gene TRBV6-1; D call uncertain. Deletions cut 1 base from V and 2 bases from J, with 8 bases between. Germline V gives CDR1 MNHNS, CDR2 SASEGT. This CDR3 is 14 amino acids long. The CDR3 region is CASSEVQINYGYTF. The CDR3 nucleotides are TGTGCCAGCAGTGAAGTCCAGATAAACTATGGCTACACCTTC.

This clone was seen just once. The chain employs TRBV15 and TRBJ1-5; D possibly corresponds to TRBD1 (6 bases). Germline V gene data show CDR1 as LNHNV and CDR2 as YYDKDF (reference sequence). V lost 4 bases and J 7 bases, leaving 17 bases between the germline ends. This CDR3 contains 15 residues. DNA of the CDR3: TGTGCCACCAGCAACGAGGGAGGGGGTCAACAGCCCCAGCATTTT. Amino acid sequence: CATSNEGGGQQPQHF.

This clone was counted once. The chain links TRBV30 to TRBJ2-1; D is undetermined. Germline V CDR1 and CDR2: GTSNPN, SVGIG (reference sequence). V shed 0 bases and J shed 8 bases, with 11 bases lying between them. The CDR3 has 13 residues. The CDR3 protein is CAWSVGGFYEQFF. The CDR3 bases are TGTGCCTGGAGTGTAGGCGGTTTCTATGAGCAGTTCTTC.

This chain uses TRBV19 with TRBJ2-4; the D is unclear. With 4 bases removed from V and 0 bases from J, the gap between germline ends came to 13 bases. The germline V gene encodes CDR1 LNHDA and CDR2 SQIVND (reference sequence). There are 16 residues in the CDR3. This CDR3 reads CASSTTDWLAKNIQYF. CDR3 nucleotide sequence: TGTGCCAGTAGTACAACCGACTGGCTAGCCAAAAACATTCAGTACTTC.

V and J are TRBV4-3 and TRBJ1-4, with D perhaps matching TRBD1 (6 bases). The V end was cut by 2 bases, the J end by 0 bases, with 10 bases between. CDR1 and CDR2 from the germline V gene are LGHNA and YSLEER. There are 16 residues in the CDR3. CDR3 DNA: TGCGCCAGCAGCCAACTCAGGGGTGCAACTAATGAAAAACTGTTTTTT. This sequence encodes CASSQLRGATNEKLFF.

The chain uses TRBV5-1 and TRBJ1-2, with 7 bases matching TRBD1. With 1 base clipped from V and 0 bases from J, the junction kept 6 bases outside the gene matches. Germline CDR1 SGHRS, CDR2 YFSETQ. The CDR3 is made up of 16 amino acids. The CDR3 here is CASSLTGAPANYGYTF. CDR3 nucleotide sequence: TGCGCCAGCAGCTTGACAGGGGCCCCCGCTAACTATGGCTACACCTTC.

The V call is TRBV27, the J call TRBJ1-6; 8 bases are a match to TRBD1. This CDR3 spans 15 amino acids. Trimming removed 2 bases from V and 8 bases from J; junction bases left unmatched: 5. Germline CDR1 and CDR2: MNHEY and SMNVEV (reference sequence). The CDR3 reads CASSLGQGAHSPLHF. For the CDR3, the DNA is TGTGCCAGCAGTTTAGGTCAGGGGGCGCATTCACCCCTCCACTTT.

The chain links TRBV5-6 to TRBJ1-1; D is possibly TRBD1 (6 bases). The germline V and J ends were trimmed by 4 bases and 3 bases, with 16 bases remaining between them. The CDR3 is 15 residues long. Germline CDR1 SGHDT, CDR2 YYEEEE. In DNA, the CDR3 is TGTGCCAGCAGCCCCATGTGGGGGCGAGACACTGAAGCTTTCTTT. This encodes CASSPMWGRDTEAFF.

The chain uses TRBV4-1 and TRBJ2-7, with a weak D call TRBD2 (5 bases). The CDR3 has 15 residues. CDR1 and CDR2 (germline): MGHRA, YSYEKL. V shed 0 bases and J shed 0 bases, with 9 bases lying between them. The CDR3, as DNA: TGCGCCAGCAGCCAAGATCTGGGGAGCTCCTACGAGCAGTACTTC. This codes for CASSQDLGSSYEQYF.

The V gene is TRBV5-1, the J gene TRBJ2-1; 10 positions agree with TRBD2. Trimming at V came to 4 bases and at J to 7 bases, leaving 8 bases not matched to a gene. Looked up from germline, CDR1 is SGHRS and CDR2 is YFSETQ. This CDR3 spans 15 amino acids. The CDR3 spells CASSPEAGGKNEQFF. CDR3 in DNA: TGCGCCAGCAGCCCGGAAGCGGGAGGGAAGAATGAGCAGTTCTTC.

The rearrangement uses TRBV6-5 and TRBJ1-1; no reliable D call. Trimming took off 0 bases at V and 1 base at J, with 12 bases between the two ends. The CDR3 runs 16 residues. Germline V lookup: CDR1 MNHEY, CDR2 SVGAGI. Here the CDR3 DNA reads TGTGCCAGCAGTTACTCAAAATACTTTGCGAACACTGAAGCTTTCTTT. Protein sequence: CASSYSKYFANTEAFF.

The chain joins TRBV28 to TRBJ1-3; D not certain. This CDR3 comprises 17 residues. V was shortened by 3 bases and J by 1 base, with 16 bases between the two germline ends. Per germline, CDR1 MDHEN and CDR2 SYDVKM. CDR3 sequence reads: CASSFVRRLSSGNTIYF. CDR3 coding DNA: TGTGCCAGCAGTTTTGTTCGGCGGCTCTCATCTGGAAACACCATATATTTT.